This T cell receptor beta chain derives from a study of CXCR3-negative and CXCR3-positive naive CD8 T cells (dated by TCRdb to between 2018 and 2021). With respect to the entire study: Some 150 million TRB reads were obtained in total, roughly 1.5 +/- 0.3 million reads per library. The TRBV-TRBJ cluster analysis covered naive subsets from roughly 5 donors and memory cells from 3 donors. The diversity and physicochemical repertoire analyses included about a dozen donors pooled from two independent experiments. The paper as a whole reports these results and caveats: TRBV-TRBJ usage was similar between naive CXCR3-negative and CXCR3-positive cells from the same donor, while memory cells showed distinct patterns. Compared with CXCR3-negative naive cells, CXCR3-positive naive cells had TRB CDR3s with higher hydrophobicity (lower Kidera factor 4), lower energy, and higher strength and volume indices. Freshly isolated PBMCs were used for most assays because CXCR3 expression went down partially after cryopreservation. Repertoire diversity was comparably high in both naive subsets but much lower in memory CD8+ T cells. Because surface CD5, which has been linked to self-reactivity in mice, was comparable between naive subsets, TCR interaction strength was also inferred from TRB CDR3 physicochemical properties.

For sequencing, a NextSeq 550 was employed. The Human TCR Profiling Kit (MiLaboratory) was used to prepare UMI-labeled 5' RACE TRB cDNA libraries. cDNA synthesis used the entire amount of extracted RNA, and PCR amplification then used the entire amount of cDNA produced. Libraries were prepared in parallel using an identical number of PCR cycles. The paper's processing steps were these. MIGEC and MiXCR extracted about 50,000 +/- 9,200 unique UMI-labeled TRB cDNA molecules per library, requiring at least two reads per UMI. Each library averaged roughly 40,000 +/- 10,000 functional in-frame TRB CDR3 nucleotide clonotypes without stop codons. After downsampling to 5000 UMI-labeled TRB molecules per sample, diversity metrics such as normalized Shannon-Wiener and Chao1 were calculated in VDJtools. VDJtools was used to calculate clonotype-size-weighted physicochemical properties of the central five CDR3 residues, namely interaction energy, strength, volume and Kidera factor 4. Through TCRdb reprocessing, the reads give one entry per CDR3 protein sequence; DNA is omitted. Here the V and J calls rest on TCRdb's processing, not on the authors' analysis. The data table for this sample lists approximately 100,000 distinct CDR3 sequences. The ten largest clones represent about 0.34% of the sample.

Each CD8+ T cell subset was flow-sorted in triplicate, and 300,000 to 350,000 cells per subset were placed directly into RLT lysis buffer. Naive CD8+ T cells were defined stringently as CD45RO-CCR7+CD27+CD95- to exclude memory contaminants. Peripheral blood mononuclear cells were isolated from buffy coats by standard density gradient centrifugation. Naive CXCR3-negative and CXCR3-positive CD8+ T cells were flow-sorted using a FACSAria III. Total RNA was extracted from sorted cells with an RNeasy Mini Kit. Remarks on this clonotype: Its antigen is still unknown.

CDR1 is given as KGHDR and CDR2 as SFDVKD, both from the germline V gene. The CDR3 runs 15 residues from the cysteine to the phenylalanine. The entry carries no DNA sequence. The chain links TRBV24-1 with TRBJ2-5; the D gene TCRdb calls, TRBD2, cannot be checked with no DNA. This receptor was taken from a human donor in good health. Some clones in this sample may be carry-over from other donors' samples. Sequenced input: naive CXCR3+ CD8+ T cells from blood. Sample cell subset or site, as interpreted from the label and publication: CD45RO-CCR7+CD27+CD95- naive CD8+ T cells expressing CXCR3 (TNR3+). This receptor has the CDR3 CATSETSGWVETQYF.